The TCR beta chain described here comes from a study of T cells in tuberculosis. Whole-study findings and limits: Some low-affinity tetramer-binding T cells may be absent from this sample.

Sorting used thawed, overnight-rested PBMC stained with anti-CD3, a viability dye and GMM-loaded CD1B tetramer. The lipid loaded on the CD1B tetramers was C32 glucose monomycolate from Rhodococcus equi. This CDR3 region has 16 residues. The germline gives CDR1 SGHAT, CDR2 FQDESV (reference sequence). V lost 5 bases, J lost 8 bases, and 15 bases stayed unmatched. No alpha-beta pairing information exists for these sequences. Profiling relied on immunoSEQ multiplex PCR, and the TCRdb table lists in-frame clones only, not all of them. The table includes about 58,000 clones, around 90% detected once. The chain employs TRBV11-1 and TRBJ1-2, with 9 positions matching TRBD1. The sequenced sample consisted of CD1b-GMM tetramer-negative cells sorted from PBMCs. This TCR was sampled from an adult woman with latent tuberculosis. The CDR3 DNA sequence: TGTGCCAGCAGCCTCACTATGGACAGGGGACGCTTAGGCTACACCTTC. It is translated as CASSLTMDRGRLGYTF. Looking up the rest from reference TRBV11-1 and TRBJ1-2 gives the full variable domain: EAEVAQSPRYKITEKSQAVAFWCDPISGHATLYWYRQILGQGPELLVQFQDESVVDDSQLPKDRFSAERLKGVDSTLKIQPAELGDSAMYLCASSLTMDRGRLGYTFGSGTRLTVV.